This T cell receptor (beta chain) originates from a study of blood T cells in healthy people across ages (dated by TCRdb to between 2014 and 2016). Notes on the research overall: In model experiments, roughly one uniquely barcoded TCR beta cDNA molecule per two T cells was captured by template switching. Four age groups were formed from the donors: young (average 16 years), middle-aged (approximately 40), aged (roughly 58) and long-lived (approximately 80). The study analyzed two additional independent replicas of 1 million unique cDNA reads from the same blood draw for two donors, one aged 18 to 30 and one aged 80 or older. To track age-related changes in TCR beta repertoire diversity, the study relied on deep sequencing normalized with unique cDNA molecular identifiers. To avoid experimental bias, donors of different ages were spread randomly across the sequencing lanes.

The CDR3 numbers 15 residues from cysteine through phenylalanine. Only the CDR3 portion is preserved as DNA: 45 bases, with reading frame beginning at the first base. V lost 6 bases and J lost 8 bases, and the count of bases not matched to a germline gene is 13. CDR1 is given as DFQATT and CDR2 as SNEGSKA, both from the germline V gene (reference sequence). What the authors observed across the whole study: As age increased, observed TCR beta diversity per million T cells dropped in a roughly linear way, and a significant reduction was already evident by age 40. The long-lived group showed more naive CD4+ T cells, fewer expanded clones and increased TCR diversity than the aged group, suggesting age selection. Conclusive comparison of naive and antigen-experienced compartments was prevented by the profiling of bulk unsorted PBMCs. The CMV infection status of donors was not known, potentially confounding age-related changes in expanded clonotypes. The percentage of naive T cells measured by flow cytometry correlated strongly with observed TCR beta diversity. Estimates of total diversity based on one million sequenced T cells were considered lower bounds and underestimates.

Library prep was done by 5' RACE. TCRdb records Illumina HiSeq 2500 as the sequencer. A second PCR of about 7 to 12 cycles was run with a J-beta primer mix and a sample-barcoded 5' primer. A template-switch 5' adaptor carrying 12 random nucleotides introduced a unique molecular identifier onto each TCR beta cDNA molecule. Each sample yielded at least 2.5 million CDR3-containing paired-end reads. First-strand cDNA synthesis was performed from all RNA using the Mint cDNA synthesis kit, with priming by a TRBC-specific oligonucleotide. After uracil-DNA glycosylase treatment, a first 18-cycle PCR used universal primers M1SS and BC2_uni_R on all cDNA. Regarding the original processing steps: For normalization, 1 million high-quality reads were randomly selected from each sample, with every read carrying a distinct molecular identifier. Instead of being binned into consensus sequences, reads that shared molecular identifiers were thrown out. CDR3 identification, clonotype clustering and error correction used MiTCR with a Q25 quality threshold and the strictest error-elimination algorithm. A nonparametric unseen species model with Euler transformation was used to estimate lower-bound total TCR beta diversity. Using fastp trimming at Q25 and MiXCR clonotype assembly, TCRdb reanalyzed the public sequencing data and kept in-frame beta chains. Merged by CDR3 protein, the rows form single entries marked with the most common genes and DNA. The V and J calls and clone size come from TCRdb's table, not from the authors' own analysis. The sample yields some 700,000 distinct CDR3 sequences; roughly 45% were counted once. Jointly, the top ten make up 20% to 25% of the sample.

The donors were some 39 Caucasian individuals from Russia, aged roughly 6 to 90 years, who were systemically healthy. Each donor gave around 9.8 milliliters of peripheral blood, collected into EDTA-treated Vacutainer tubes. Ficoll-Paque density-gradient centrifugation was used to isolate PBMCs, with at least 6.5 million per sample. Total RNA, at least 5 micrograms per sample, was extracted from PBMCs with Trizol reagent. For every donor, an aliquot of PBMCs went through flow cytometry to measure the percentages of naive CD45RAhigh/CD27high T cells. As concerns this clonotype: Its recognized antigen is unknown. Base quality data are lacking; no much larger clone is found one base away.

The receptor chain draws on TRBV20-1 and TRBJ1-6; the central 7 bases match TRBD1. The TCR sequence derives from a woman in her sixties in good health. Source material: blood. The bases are TGCAGTGCCCTCTTAGGTACAGGGGAATATTCACCCCTCCACTTT. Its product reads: CSALLGTGEYSPLHF.